The 5 T cell receptor beta chains reported below all come from one sample, sequenced in a study of neoadjuvant anti-PD-1 for oral cavity cancer. Using immunoSEQ multiplex PCR, the repertoire was profiled, and TCRdb retains in-frame clones only, with some absent. The sample contains over 15,000 clones, 65% to 85% of which appear only once. Sequences were derived from PBMCs, sampled before nivolumab (anti-PD-1) treatment. The source of these receptors is a person aged 40-85 years with oral cavity squamous cell carcinoma.

The V gene is TRBV29-1, the J gene TRBJ1-4; the D gene is possibly TRBD1 (6 bases). Trimming pared 4 bases from V and 8 bases from J, leaving 8 bases between. CDR1 is SQVTM, CDR2 ANQGSEA, per germline. The CDR3 length is 11 residues. In DNA, the CDR3 is TGCAGCGTTGTCGACAGGGAAAAACTGTTTTTT. Translating it yields CSVVDREKLFF.

This chain connects TRBV10-2 to TRBJ2-7, with D possibly matching TRBD1 (7 bases). V lost 8 bases, J lost 4 bases, and 15 bases lay in between. Per germline, CDR1 WSHSY and CDR2 SAAADI. This CDR3 has 13 amino acids. The DNA of the CDR3 is TGCGCCAGCTCCAGGGGGGACGGTTACGAGCAGTACTTC. It yields the protein CASSRGDGYEQYF.

The chain couples TRBV2 to TRBJ1-4, with unresolved D. V was trimmed by 7 bases and J by 8 bases, leaving 11 bases between them. The CDR3 runs to 12 residues. CDR1 and CDR2 (germline): SNHLY, FYNNEI. CDR3 in DNA: TGTGCCAGCAATGGAGGTTGGGAAAAACTGTTTTTT. Its protein product is CASNGGWEKLFF.

This clone was detected a few times. The chain employs TRBV6-5 and TRBJ1-5; D might be TRBD1 (6 bases). Germline V lookup: CDR1 MNHEY, CDR2 SVGAGI. The CDR3 loop spans 15 amino acids. Trimming removed 6 bases at V and 0 bases at J, with 12 bases between. The CDR3 DNA is TGTGCCAGCAGACCGGACAGCTATAGCAATCAGCCCCAGCATTTT. It codes for CASRPDSYSNQPQHF.

The chain carries TRBV5-8 and TRBJ2-7; tentative D call: TRBD2 (6 bases). The CDR3 consists of 13 residues. Germline V gives CDR1 SGHTS, CDR2 YDEGEE. The V end lost 4 bases, the J end lost 7 bases, and 15 bases lay between the germline ends. The CDR3 DNA reads as TGTGCCAGCAGCAGGGACGGACGGGGGGAGCAGTACTTC. The encoded protein is CASSRDGRGEQYF.